The TCR beta chain described here comes from a study of human T cells and chemical hapten exposure (dated by TCRdb to the early 2020s). Broadly, across the study: For sensitization, 2% DPC in acetone was applied to a roughly 2 cm by roughly 2 cm area of upper inner arm skin. Alopecia areata with under or over 50% scalp involvement, alopecia totalis and alopecia universalis were represented in the patient cohort, which was mostly female. Libraries were pooled for sequencing, and variation in per-sample TCR yields was attributed mainly to small differences in library volumes within the pool. For TCR sequencing, blood came from over 25 alopecia patients at anywhere from one to four time points (pre-sensitization, 2, 6 and 24 weeks). Patch tests used Finn chambers with 0.01% DPC on the upper back, scored after 6 days by International Contact Dermatitis Research Group standards. This study followed changes in the peripheral blood TCR repertoire in vivo during primary and secondary sensitization of alopecia patients to the hapten diphenylcyclopropenone (DPC). Blood samples were taken from patients before sensitization (week 0) and at 2, 6 and about 24 weeks after DPC sensitization. Throughout the study period of 20 to 30 weeks, patients also received therapeutic DPC doses to the scalp every week. Summary of the overall study and its limitations: Because all patients had alopecia, a presumed autoimmune disease, the immune response of the patients might differ from that of healthy individuals. The number of TCRs above 1 in 1000 frequency did not change with DPC sensitization; there was no evidence of global repertoire structure alterations. Repeated subsampling changed both the strength of the expansion versus patch-test correlation and the threshold at which that correlation became significant. A positive correlation was found between the number of PT1 expanded TCRs and patch test score, with significance reached at thresholds 8, 16 and 32 but not 4. Expanded TCRs formed significantly more large CDR3 similarity clusters than pre-sensitization or healthy control sets, consistent with antigen-driven responses.

Library prep was done by RACE. For sequencing, a NextSeq 500 was employed. Library preparation attached unique molecular identifiers to individual cDNA molecules for quantitative, reproducible TCR counting. Each blood RNA sample was used to sequence both TCR alpha and TCR beta chains. The study's processing was this. A median of approximately 100,000 TCRs per sample was observed, with a range of roughly 23,224 to 700,000. The Decombinator software suite was used to annotate the V, J and CDR3 of the TCR reads. For the PS versus PT1 abundance plots, all samples were subsampled to the same number of TCRs (28,000). Expanded TCRs were defined as absent before sensitization and observed at least eight times at the 2-week time point. In TCRdb, the public reads were trimmed at Q25 with fastp and aligned with MiXCR, with productive beta chains retained. Here each entry gathers all rows of one CDR3 protein and keeps the most common genes and DNA. These V and J calls are TCRdb output, not the study's own analysis. The sample data list just over 40,000 distinct CDR3 sequences, and roughly 3.3% of these were observed just once. Approximately 6.7% of the sample is held by the ten biggest clonotypes.

Including cysteine and phenylalanine, the CDR3 has 14 amino acids. Of all the DNA, just the CDR3 is kept, 42 bases in frame from base 1. Trimming accounts for 3 bases at V and 2 bases at J, while the number of junction bases matched to no gene is 1. The germline V gene gives CDR1 as KGHSH and CDR2 as LQKENI. This sample's time point label indicates: patch test 2, 6 weeks after DPC sensitization. The sample's treatment or condition label, in plain terms: therapeutic diphenylcyclopropenone sensitization with weekly scalp DPC. Blood at each patch-test visit was drawn before the patch test was applied. To be eligible, patients had to be aged 18 to 70, diagnosed with alopecia and judged suitable for DPC therapy, while pregnant patients were excluded. Total RNA was extracted from unfractionated whole blood that had been collected in Tempus Blood RNA tubes. This clonotype was detected ten times or more. The target of this receptor is not known. Base-call qualities are not available, and no considerably larger clone is one nucleotide away.

The receptor was isolated from a middle-aged man with alopecia areata. Some clones in this sample may be carry-over from other donors' samples. The input for sequencing was whole blood, taken in connection with sensitization to the hapten diphenylcyclopropenone (DPC). The sequence joins TRBV18 to TRBJ2-7, with 10 middle bases fitting TRBD1. The CDR3: CASSPDRGPYEQYF. The DNA sequence follows: TGTGCCAGCTCACCCGACAGGGGGCCCTACGAGCAGTACTTC.